This is a list of T cell receptor beta chains from one sample in a study of T cell repertoires in cytomegalovirus infection. Each CDR3 protein is one row after TCRdb ran MiXCR on the reads. The table has about 330,000 distinct CDR3 sequences, around a tenth seen once. The specimen sequenced was PBMCs. The receptors derive from a human donor in good health (CMV status not recorded). Some clones in this sample may be carry-over from other donors' samples. Both conserved end residues are part of each CDR3. The D gene is left open where the match is weak. Size tells how often a clone was seen (once, few, many) or the class of an expanded clone, and some rows leave it out.

CDR3aa	CDR3nt	d_gene	abundance	v_gene	j_gene
CASSGGRGGYTF	TGTGCCAGCAGTGGAGGGCGCGGTGGCTACACCTTC	-	-	TRBV6-1	TRBJ1-2
CSVGRGNSNGYTF	TGCAGCGTCGGGCGGGGCAATAGCAATGGCTACACCTTC	-	few	TRBV20-1	TRBJ1-2
CASTLQGAYEQYF	TGTGCCAGCACCCTTCAAGGCGCGTACGAGCAGTACTTC	-	-	TRBV6-1	TRBJ2-7
CASSLATGRAFF	TGTGCCAGCAGCTTAGCTACGGGCCGAGCTTTCTTT	-	few	TRBV7-2	TRBJ1-1
CASSPAKGSGANVLTF	TGCGCCAGCAGCCCAGCAAAAGGCTCTGGGGCCAACGTCCTGACTTTC	-	few	TRBV4-1	TRBJ2-6
CASSLAPGDTYEQYF	TGTGCCAGCAGCTTAGCCCCAGGGGACACCTACGAGCAGTACTTC	-	-	TRBV7-9	TRBJ2-7
CASSPPGFRDTQYF	TGTGCCAGCAGCCCACCCGGGTTCAGAGATACGCAGTATTTT	-	many	TRBV7-2	TRBJ2-3
CAWSGDSNQPQHF	TGTGCCTGGAGCGGAGATAGCAATCAGCCCCAGCATTTT	-	-	TRBV30	TRBJ1-5
CASSMQPGQGWEQYF	TGTGCCAGTAGTATGCAACCGGGACAGGGGTGGGAGCAGTACTTC	TRBD1	few	TRBV19	TRBJ2-7
CASTKAGLVTGRGNEQFF	TGTGCCAGCACCAAGGCGGGACTAGTAACGGGGAGGGGCAATGAGCAGTTCTTC	TRBD2	many	TRBV6-2/TRBV6-3	TRBJ2-1
CASSQPTGTGYSGNTIYF	TGTGCCAGCAGCCAACCGACCGGGACAGGATACTCTGGAAACACCATATATTTT	TRBD1	few	TRBV4-2	TRBJ1-3
CASSLWGSQETQYF	TGCGCCAGCAGCTTGTGGGGCAGCCAAGAGACCCAGTACTTC	-	few	TRBV5-1	TRBJ2-5
CASSSGGANTGELFF	TGTGCCAGCAGCTCAGGCGGGGCAAACACCGGGGAGCTGTTTTTT	-	few	TRBV4-2	TRBJ2-2